The 30 T cell receptor beta chains below were found in one sample sequenced in a study of radiotherapy plus CTLA-4 blockade in lung cancer. The assay was immunoSEQ multiplex PCR, and TCRdb's table has in-frame clones only and misses some. The sample includes some 110,000 clones, around 84% seen only once; the top ten take roughly 3.1%. The sample was peripheral blood, taken from a patient treated with radiotherapy plus ipilimumab. These receptors all come from a human donor with non-small cell lung cancer that progressed on radiotherapy plus ipilimumab. Some clones in this sample may be carry-over from other donors' samples.

This clone was detected a few times. The chain uses TRBV10-3 and TRBJ1-4, with unresolved D. Trimming removed 2 bases from V and 6 bases from J, with 7 bases in between. CDR1 and CDR2 from the germline V gene are ENHRY and SYGVKD. The CDR3 is made up of 13 amino acids. CDR3 sequence: CAISERTDEKLFF. Here the CDR3 DNA reads TGTGCCATCAGTGAGAGGACTGATGAAAAACTGTTTTTT.

This clone has more than one count but fewer than ten. The chain has TRBV10-3 and TRBJ1-4; a possible D gene is TRBD1 (6 bases). Looked up from germline, CDR1 is ENHRY and CDR2 is SYGVKD. This CDR3 contains 15 residues. V was shortened by 3 bases and J by 3 bases, with 11 bases between the two germline ends. The CDR3 loop is CAISDGGAANEKLFF. The CDR3 coding sequence is TGTGCCATCAGTGATGGGGGGGCTGCTAATGAAAAACTGTTTTTT.

The V and J genes are TRBV30 and TRBJ2-2; 10 bases agree with TRBD1. CDR1 and CDR2 from the germline V gene are GTSNPN and SVGIG (reference sequence). This CDR3 comprises 15 residues. Trimming removed 3 bases from V and 3 bases from J; junction bases left unmatched: 4. In nucleotides, the CDR3 is TGTGCCTGGAGGACAGGGGGCAGTTACACCGGGGAGCTGTTTTTT. Translated: CAWRTGGSYTGELFF. Filled out from reference TRBV30 and TRBJ2-2, the complete variable domain reads SQTIHQWPATLVQPVGSPLSLECTVEGTSNPNLYWYRQAAGRGLQLLFYSVGIGQISSEVPQNLSASRPQDRQFILSSKKLLLSDSGFYLCAWRTGGSYTGELFFGEGSRLTVL.

The genes are TRBV19 and TRBJ1-4; TRBD1 matches 9 bases. Germline loops: CDR1 LNHDA, CDR2 SQIVND (reference sequence). Losses at the gene ends were 1 base for V and 6 bases for J; bases not matched to a gene: 3. The length of the CDR3 is 15 residues. The DNA for the CDR3 is TGTGCCAGTAGTATAGTGGGGACAGGGCATGAAAAACTGTTTTTT. Protein product: CASSIVGTGHEKLFF.

The rearrangement links TRBV11-2 to TRBJ2-1, with D perhaps matching TRBD2 (5 bases). Germline CDR1 SGHAT, CDR2 FQNNGV. This CDR3 comprises 13 residues. The V end was cut by 1 base, the J end by 8 bases, with 9 bases between. The CDR3 spells CASSLGGSYEQFF. The CDR3 nucleotides read TGTGCCAGCAGCTTAGGTGGGAGTTATGAGCAGTTCTTC.

V is TRBV5-1 and J is TRBJ1-1, with D possibly being TRBD1 (5 bases). Deletions cut 4 bases from V and 1 base from J, with 11 bases between. The CDR3 has 14 residues. CDR1 and CDR2 from the germline V gene are SGHRS and YFSETQ. CDR3 amino acids: CASSPTDRNTEAFF. CDR3 nucleotides: TGCGCCAGCAGCCCGACCGACAGGAACACTGAAGCTTTCTTT.

This sequence joins TRBV19 and TRBJ2-1; 8 bases match TRBD2. The germline gives CDR1 LNHDA, CDR2 SQIVND (reference sequence). Losses at the gene ends were 5 bases for V and 2 bases for J; bases not matched to a gene: 11. The CDR3 contains 17 residues. CDR3 loop: CASSYERGPSTYNEQFF. The CDR3 nucleotides read TGTGCCAGTAGTTACGAGCGGGGGCCCTCAACCTACAATGAGCAGTTCTTC.

This chain joins TRBV6-5 and TRBJ1-2; 7 positions match TRBD1. Germline V gene data show CDR1 as MNHEY and CDR2 as SVGAGI. This CDR3 spans 15 amino acids. Losses at the gene ends were 4 bases for V and 5 bases for J; bases not matched to a gene: 10. The DNA of the CDR3 is TGTGCCAGCAGTTCGGGAAGGGGGCCTTTATATGGCTACACCTTC. Encoded protein: CASSSGRGPLYGYTF.

V and J are TRBV15 and TRBJ2-7, with D possibly matching TRBD1 (5 bases). Germline lookup yields CDR1 LNHNV and CDR2 YYDKDF (reference sequence). The CDR3 is made up of 14 amino acids. The V and J ends lost 0 bases and 2 bases respectively, with 8 bases between them. The CDR3 loop is CATSRDGAAYEQYF. The CDR3 nucleotides read TGTGCCACCAGCAGAGATGGGGCAGCCTACGAGCAGTACTTC.

This chain links TRBV9 with TRBJ2-3; D might be TRBD2 (5 bases). Germline V gene data show CDR1 as SGDLS and CDR2 as YYNGEE. V was clipped by 3 bases and J by 9 bases, with 8 bases between them. The CDR3 covers 11 residues. As DNA, the CDR3 is TGTGCCAGCAGCGGACCGGGGACGCAGTATTTT. Its translation is CASSGPGTQYF.

The V call is TRBV4-3, the J call TRBJ2-7; maybe TRBD1 (6 bases). This CDR3 is built from 18 residues. Per the germline V gene, CDR1 is LGHNA and CDR2 is YSLEER. Trimming removed 1 base from V and 1 base from J, with 20 bases in between. This CDR3 is CASSQVKATTGISYEQYF. For the CDR3, the DNA is TGCGCCAGCAGCCAAGTAAAGGCAACCACAGGGATTTCCTACGAGCAGTACTTC.

The chain carries TRBV6-5 and TRBJ2-2, with D possibly being TRBD1 (6 bases). The V gene lost 5 bases and the J gene lost 6 bases, with 13 bases spanning the gap. This CDR3 region has 14 residues. CDR1 and CDR2 (germline): MNHEY, SVGAGI. The DNA for the CDR3 is TGTGCCAGCAGTAGAAACAGGGATGCCGGGGAGCTGTTTTTT. Translated: CASSRNRDAGELFF.

The V call is TRBV6-1, the J call TRBJ1-2; perhaps TRBD1 as D (6 bases). The CDR3 covers 15 residues. The V gene's germline CDR1 is MNHNS and CDR2 SASEGT. V was clipped by 0 bases and J by 7 bases, with 15 bases between them. As DNA, the CDR3 is TGTGCCAGCAGTGAAGCCCCCGCCAGGGGAAGTGGCTACACCTTC. This sequence encodes CASSEAPARGSGYTF.

This clone was detected a few times. This chain uses TRBV19 with TRBJ1-1; 7 positions match TRBD1. Losses at the gene ends were 5 bases for V and 1 base for J; bases not matched to a gene: 10. The CDR3 extends over 16 amino acids. The germline V gene has CDR1 LNHDA and CDR2 SQIVND (reference sequence). The CDR3 spells CASSLRRDRKNTEAFF. The DNA for the CDR3 is TGTGCCAGTAGTCTCCGTCGGGACAGAAAGAACACTGAAGCTTTCTTT. Drawing the rest from reference TRBV19 and TRBJ1-1, the complete variable domain is DGGITQSPKYLFRKEGQNVTLSCEQNLNHDAMYWYRQDPGQGLRLIYYSQIVNDFQKGDIAEGYSVSREKKESFPLTVTSAQKNPTAFYLCASSLRRDRKNTEAFFGQGTRLTVV.

This clone was found once. This chain joins TRBV5-1 and TRBJ1-5, with D tentatively TRBD1 (5 bases). This CDR3 has 17 amino acids. Trimming took 4 bases from V and 0 from J, leaving 17 bases between them. Per germline, CDR1 SGHRS and CDR2 YFSETQ. CDR3 sequence: CASSVSGALTSNQPQHF. CDR3 DNA sequence: TGCGCCAGCAGCGTGAGCGGGGCATTAACTAGCAATCAGCCCCAGCATTTT.

This chain connects TRBV4-3 to TRBJ1-2; 7 bases are a match to TRBD1. There are 14 residues in the CDR3. The germline V gene encodes CDR1 LGHNA and CDR2 YSLEER. V lost 4 bases to trimming and J lost 2 bases; unmatched junction nucleotides: 4. The CDR3 loop is CASSPKTGNYGYTF. The CDR3, as DNA: TGCGCCAGCAGCCCAAAGACAGGGAACTATGGCTACACCTTC.

A few counts support this clone. The rearrangement links TRBV7-2 to TRBJ1-1, with TRBD1 matching 8 bases. The CDR3 consists of 13 residues. Germline trimming cut 1 base from V and 5 bases from J; bases unmatched to any gene: 0. Germline assignment: CDR1 SGHTA and CDR2 FQGNSA. The CDR3 coding sequence is TGTGCCAGCAGCTTAGGGACAGGGACTGAAGCTTTCTTT. Translated, it gives CASSLGTGTEAFF. Full variable domain (outside the CDR3, taken from reference TRBV7-2 and TRBJ1-1): GAGVSQSPSNKVTEKGKDVELRCDPISGHTALYWYRQSLGQGLEFLIYFQGNSAPDKSGLPSDRFSAERTGGSVSTLTIQRTQQEDSAVYLCASSLGTGTEAFFGQGTRLTVV.

This clone was seen just once. V and J are TRBV7-2 and TRBJ2-7, with TRBD1 identical over 9 bases. The CDR3 loop spans 15 amino acids. V dropped 8 bases and J dropped 4; count of bases not matched to a gene: 12. Germline loops: CDR1 SGHTA, CDR2 FQGNSA. The CDR3 spells CASAKTTGGEYEQYF. DNA of the CDR3: TGTGCCAGCGCTAAGACCACAGGGGGCGAGTACGAGCAGTACTTC. The complete variable domain, with remaining parts taken from reference TRBV7-2 and TRBJ2-7, reads GAGVSQSPSNKVTEKGKDVELRCDPISGHTALYWYRQSLGQGLEFLIYFQGNSAPDKSGLPSDRFSAERTGGSVSTLTIQRTQQEDSAVYLCASAKTTGGEYEQYFGPGTRLTVT.

This chain joins TRBV15 and TRBJ1-2, with unresolved D. Germline CDR1 LNHNV, CDR2 YYDKDF (reference sequence). The CDR3 contains 15 residues. Deletions cut 2 bases from V and 4 bases from J, with 14 bases between. The CDR3 here is CATSRYPQETYGYTF. CDR3 DNA: TGTGCCACCAGCAGATACCCTCAGGAGACCTATGGCTACACCTTC.

V is TRBV25-1 and J is TRBJ1-6; 9 bases are shared with TRBD1. V was clipped by 8 bases and J by 1 base; unmatched bases: 6. The CDR3 is made up of 16 amino acids. Germline lookup yields CDR1 MGHDK and CDR2 SYGVNS. The CDR3: CASGGQGRSYNSPLHF. For the CDR3, the DNA is TGTGCCAGCGGGGGACAGGGCAGGTCCTATAATTCACCCCTCCACTTT.

This chain connects TRBV7-9 to TRBJ1-1, with a tentative D call TRBD1 (5 bases). The CDR3 extends over 14 amino acids. V lost 5 bases, J lost 0 bases, and 10 bases lay in between. Per the germline V gene, CDR1 is SEHNR and CDR2 is FQNEAQ (reference sequence). This CDR3 is CASSGGLMNTEAFF. Here the CDR3 DNA reads TGTGCCAGCAGCGGGGGACTGATGAACACTGAAGCTTTCTTT. The full variable domain, completed using reference TRBV7-9 and TRBJ1-1, is DTGVSQNPRHKITKRGQNVTFRCDPISEHNRLYWYRQTLGQGPEFLTYFQNEAQLEKSRLLSDRFSAERPKGSFSTLEIQRTEQGDSAMYLCASSGGLMNTEAFFGQGTRLTVV.

The chain uses TRBV6-1 and TRBJ2-3, with 9 bases that match TRBD2. Germline V lookup: CDR1 MNHNS, CDR2 SASEGT. V lost 0 bases and J lost 5; bases outside the gene matches: 9. The CDR3 runs to 17 residues. CDR3 coding DNA: TGTGCCAGCAGTGAAGCTCGGAGTTCAGCGGGGGGAGATACGCAGTATTTT. This sequence encodes CASSEARSSAGGDTQYF.

This chain uses TRBV5-4 with TRBJ1-3; 8 positions agree with TRBD1. This CDR3 is 17 amino acids long. From germline, CDR1 is SGHNT and CDR2 YYREEE (reference sequence). V dropped 0 bases and J dropped 2; count of bases not matched to a gene: 7. CDR3 loop: CASSLGGQGYTGNTIYF. The CDR3 coding sequence is TGTGCCAGCAGCTTGGGTGGACAGGGCTATACTGGAAACACCATATATTTT.

The chain employs TRBV15 and TRBJ1-1; 7 nucleotides align to TRBD1. The CDR3 is 14 amino acids. Germline loops: CDR1 LNHNV, CDR2 YYDKDF (reference sequence). V shed 0 bases, J shed 6 bases, and the junction held 4 bases outside the gene matches. In nucleotides, the CDR3 is TGTGCCACCAGCAGAGATTTTCAGGGGGCTGAAGCTTTCTTT. Its translation: CATSRDFQGAEAFF. The whole variable domain, filled in from reference TRBV15 and TRBJ1-1, reads DAMVIQNPRYQVTQFGKPVTLSCSQTLNHNVMYWYQQKSSQAPKLLFHYYDKDFNNEADTPDNFQSRRPNTSFCFLDIRSPGLGDTAMYLCATSRDFQGAEAFFGQGTRLTVV.

This sequence joins TRBV19 and TRBJ2-3; D is ambiguous. The V gene's germline CDR1 is LNHDA and CDR2 SQIVND (reference sequence). Deletions cut 5 bases from V and 1 base from J, with 13 bases between. This CDR3 comprises 15 residues. As DNA, the CDR3 is TGTGCCAGTAGTGGAGCACTGGTGGGCACAGATACGCAGTATTTT. Its translation is CASSGALVGTDTQYF.

The rearrangement links TRBV6-5 to TRBJ2-5; TRBD1 might be the D (5 bases). From germline, CDR1 is MNHEY and CDR2 SVGAGI. The CDR3 has 13 residues. V shed 7 bases and J shed 1 base, with 10 bases lying between them. This CDR3 reads CASTRQSQETQYF. CDR3 sequence (DNA): TGTGCCAGCACCCGACAGAGCCAAGAGACCCAGTACTTC.

The chain combines TRBV5-5 with TRBJ2-1; D not resolved. This CDR3 has 12 amino acids. Germline V gene sequence: CDR1 SGHKS, CDR2 YYEKEE (reference sequence). Trimming took 3 bases from V and 7 from J, leaving 8 bases between them. The CDR3 DNA sequence: TGTGCCAGCAGCTCCATTGCGAATGAGCAGTTCTTC. Translating it yields CASSSIANEQFF.

The chain combines TRBV7-9 with TRBJ1-1, with unresolved D. Deletions cut 2 bases from V and 5 bases from J, with 6 bases between. The CDR3 is 12 amino acids. CDR1 and CDR2 (germline): SEHNR, FQNEAQ (reference sequence). This chain's CDR3 is CASSLKLTEAFF. The CDR3 DNA follows: TGTGCCAGCAGCTTAAAATTGACTGAAGCTTTCTTT.

J is TRBJ1-2 and V is TRBV5-4; the D is unclear. This CDR3 comprises 14 residues. The V gene lost 4 bases and the J gene lost 3 bases, with 13 bases spanning the gap. The germline V gene encodes CDR1 SGHNT and CDR2 YYREEE (reference sequence). The DNA of the CDR3 is TGTGCCAGCAGCCCCCTGGGAGAGTACTATGGCTACACCTTC. Translating gives CASSPLGEYYGYTF.

This chain links TRBV11-2 with TRBJ1-4; 9 bases map to TRBD1. CDR3 size: 15 residues. Germline loops: CDR1 SGHAT, CDR2 FQNNGV. Germline trimming cut 5 bases from V and 4 bases from J; bases unmatched to any gene: 5. In DNA, the CDR3 is TGTGCCAGCAGCCCGAGGACAGGGGATAATGAAAAACTGTTTTTT. This codes for CASSPRTGDNEKLFF.